Listed here are 9 T cell receptor beta chains from one sample, sequenced in a study of cytomegalovirus exposure and HLA in healthy donors. Clones were read by immunoSEQ multiplex PCR, and TCRdb kept only the in-frame ones, dropping some. The data hold 150,000 to 200,000 clones, with just under 85% observed a single time. The sample was PBMCs. The receptors come from a man aged 30 to 45 in good health and CMV-seropositive.

The chain has TRBV5-4 and TRBJ1-2; no reliable D call. V was cut by 0 bases and J by 2 bases, with 8 bases left in between. The CDR3 contains 14 residues. In germline, CDR1 is SGHNT, CDR2 YYREEE (reference sequence). Written as DNA, the CDR3 is TGTGCCAGCAGCTTGGGGGCTAAGAACTATGGCTACACCTTC. Protein sequence: CASSLGAKNYGYTF.

The chain combines TRBV7-2 with TRBJ1-2; D not resolved. Germline V gene lookup returns CDR1 SGHTA and CDR2 FQGNSA. The CDR3 runs to 15 residues. Trimming stripped 1 base from V and 6 bases from J, with 15 bases between. CDR3 loop: CASSLVAGMSDGYTF. CDR3 nucleotides: TGTGCCAGCAGCTTAGTCGCGGGAATGAGCGATGGCTACACCTTC.

V usage is TRBV27 and J usage is TRBJ2-7; D possibly corresponds to TRBD1 (6 bases). Germline-derived CDR1 and CDR2 are MNHEY and SMNVEV (reference sequence). The germline V and J ends were trimmed by 2 bases and 5 bases, with 19 bases remaining between them. The CDR3 length is 16 residues. In DNA form, the CDR3 reads TGTGCCAGCAGTTTAAACGCAGGGGCGATAGATCACGAGCAGTACTTC. Its translation is CASSLNAGAIDHEQYF.

V is TRBV7-9 and J is TRBJ2-3, with 12 bases aligning to TRBD2. Trimming took 4 bases from V and 3 from J; bases not matched to a gene: 2. This CDR3 spans 15 amino acids. CDR1 and CDR2 (germline): SEHNR, FQNEAQ (reference sequence). DNA for the CDR3: TGTGCCAGCAGCTCCGGGACTAGCGGGACAGATACGCAGTATTTT. This codes for CASSSGTSGTDTQYF.

The chain combines TRBV7-2 with TRBJ2-5; 7 bases fit TRBD2. This CDR3 is 15 amino acids long. CDR1 and CDR2 from the germline V gene are SGHTA and FQGNSA. Trimming cost V 1 base and J 7 bases; bases outside gene matches: 9. The CDR3 sequence is CASSLGEGTITTQYF. The CDR3 region has the DNA TGTGCCAGCAGCTTAGGGGAGGGGACTATAACGACCCAGTACTTC.

The chain employs TRBV6-5 and TRBJ2-7, with TRBD2 matching over 8 bases. The V segment lost 0 bases and the J segment 5 bases; nucleotides outside the gene matches: 6. Germline loops: CDR1 MNHEY, CDR2 SVGAGI. The CDR3 spans 15 residues. The CDR3 loop reads CASSYSTGGRDEQYF. The CDR3 DNA reads as TGTGCCAGCAGTTACTCGACGGGGGGGCGGGACGAGCAGTACTTC.

This clone occurred once. This chain links TRBV7-2 with TRBJ2-2, with D perhaps TRBD2 (5 bases). The CDR3 extends over 15 amino acids. Germline-derived CDR1 and CDR2 are SGHTA and FQGNSA. The germline V and J ends were trimmed by 5 bases and 2 bases, with 12 bases remaining between them. The CDR3, as DNA: TGTGCCAGCAGCATCTGGACTGGAAACACCGGGGAGCTGTTTTTT. It encodes CASSIWTGNTGELFF.

V usage is TRBV7-2 and J usage is TRBJ2-3; 9 nucleotides match TRBD1. The V segment lost 3 bases and the J segment 4 bases; nucleotides outside the gene matches: 2. The CDR3 loop spans 14 amino acids. Germline-derived CDR1 and CDR2 are SGHTA and FQGNSA. CDR3 in amino acids: CASSFRQGADTQYF. The CDR3 region has the DNA TGTGCCAGCAGCTTTCGACAGGGGGCAGATACGCAGTATTTT. The entire variable domain, with the rest obtained from reference TRBV7-2 and TRBJ2-3, is as follows: GAGVSQSPSNKVTEKGKDVELRCDPISGHTALYWYRQSLGQGLEFLIYFQGNSAPDKSGLPSDRFSAERTGGSVSTLTIQRTQQEDSAVYLCASSFRQGADTQYFGPGTRLTVL.

Note on this clone: The sample contains more than one DNA sequence encoding this CDR3. The genes are TRBV4-1 and TRBJ2-5, with 13 bases fitting TRBD2. The junction had 9 bases not matched to a gene; V was cut back by 3 bases and J by 5 bases. Germline V gene lookup returns CDR1 MGHRA and CDR2 YSYEKL. The CDR3 has 17 residues. The CDR3 DNA is TGCGCCAGCAGCCAGCCTAGGACTAGCGGGGGCCTGGAGACCCAGTACTTC. Protein: CASSQPRTSGGLETQYF.